The 15 T cell receptor beta chains listed next were all sequenced from one sample in a study of blood T cell repertoires in COVID-19. Sequenced by immunoSEQ multiplex PCR; TCRdb stores in-frame clones only, minus some. Here the sample spans approximately 100,000 clones, about 90% being singletons. What was sequenced was peripheral blood. The origin of the receptors is a human donor with COVID-19, enrolled during active disease. The donor label of this sample is uncertain.

This chain uses TRBV6-5 with TRBJ2-7, with D possibly TRBD2 on 5 matching bases. CDR3 length: 15 residues. The V end lost 7 bases, the J end lost 4 bases, and 20 bases lay between the germline ends. The germline V gene has CDR1 MNHEY and CDR2 SVGAGI. The CDR3 protein is CASKGDKDFSYEQYF. CDR3 in DNA: TGTGCCAGCAAGGGAGATAAGGACTTTTCTTACGAGCAGTACTTC.

This clone appeared once. This chain joins TRBV5-6 and TRBJ1-1, with D uncertain. V was cut by 6 bases and J by 3 bases, with 18 bases left in between. The CDR3 contains 15 residues. Germline V gives CDR1 SGHDT, CDR2 YYEEEE. Here the CDR3 reads CASTSGRVHDTEAFF. CDR3 DNA: TGTGCCAGCACCTCGGGGAGGGTCCACGACACTGAAGCTTTCTTT.

The chain has TRBV5-1 and TRBJ2-1; TRBD1 is a possible D gene (5 bases). Germline loops: CDR1 SGHRS, CDR2 YFSETQ. The CDR3 consists of 15 residues. Trimming shortened V by 5 bases and J by 0 bases, and 12 bases separated the two germline ends. The CDR3: CASSQTATSYNEQFF. In DNA, the CDR3 is TGCGCCAGCAGTCAGACAGCGACCTCCTACAATGAGCAGTTCTTC.

The rearrangement links TRBV28 to TRBJ1-1, with 7 bases that match TRBD1. Trimming took 5 bases from V and 4 from J; bases not matched to a gene: 7. The CDR3 has 14 amino acids. The germline V gene encodes CDR1 MDHEN and CDR2 SYDVKM. The CDR3 loop is CASSARGMSTEAFF. Written as DNA, the CDR3 is TGTGCCAGCAGTGCCAGGGGGATGAGCACTGAAGCTTTCTTT.

The V and J genes are TRBV25-1 and TRBJ2-1; a weak D match, TRBD2 (6 bases). This CDR3 spans 17 amino acids. Germline loops: CDR1 MGHDK, CDR2 SYGVNS. Deletions cut 0 bases from V and 5 bases from J, with 17 bases between. The chain's CDR3 is CASSEYAGGNDNNEQFF. DNA for the CDR3: TGTGCCAGCAGTGAATACGCCGGCGGGAATGACAACAATGAGCAGTTCTTC.

The chain uses TRBV11-2 and TRBJ1-1; D gene unclear. CDR1 and CDR2 from the germline V gene are SGHAT and FQNNGV. This CDR3 region has 15 residues. The V end lost 2 bases, the J end lost 1 base, and 11 bases lay between the germline ends. This chain's CDR3 is CASSLIRSANTEAFF. The DNA of the CDR3 is TGTGCCAGCAGCTTAATCAGGTCAGCGAACACTGAAGCTTTCTTT.

This chain uses TRBV3-1 (or the pseudogene TRBV3-2) with TRBJ2-1, with D possibly being TRBD1 (6 bases). V dropped 4 bases and J dropped 0 bases, with 13 bases sitting between them. The germline V gene has CDR1 LGHDT and CDR2 YNNKEL (reference sequence). The CDR3 is made up of 16 amino acids. This chain's CDR3 is CASSLRDTSSYNEQFF. The DNA for the CDR3 is TGTGCCAGCAGCCTCCGGGACACAAGCTCCTACAATGAGCAGTTCTTC.

This clone has just a few counts. This chain connects TRBV18 to TRBJ2-1; 14 bases match TRBD2. Trimming at V came to 1 base and at J to 10 bases, leaving 6 bases not matched to a gene. Germline-derived CDR1 and CDR2 are KGHSH and LQKENI. This CDR3 has 16 residues. CDR3 protein: CASSPRLAGGRGEQFF. CDR3 coding DNA: TGTGCCAGCTCACCACGACTAGCGGGAGGGCGGGGAGAGCAGTTCTTC. The full variable domain, completed using reference TRBV18 and TRBJ2-1, is NAGVMQNPRHLVRRRGQEARLRCSPMKGHSHVYWYRQLPEEGLKFMVYLQKENIIDESGMPKERFSAEFPKEGPSILRIQQVVRGDSAAYFCASSPRLAGGRGEQFFGPGTRLTVL.

V and J are TRBV4-2 and TRBJ2-7, with D unresolved. The CDR3 extends over 15 amino acids. Trimming pared 0 bases from V and 5 bases from J, leaving 14 bases between. Germline V gene lookup returns CDR1 LGHNA and CDR2 YNFKEQ. The chain's CDR3 is CASSQDGRSTDEQYF. In DNA form, the CDR3 reads TGTGCCAGCAGCCAAGACGGCCGTAGCACGGACGAGCAGTACTTC.

The V gene is TRBV4-2, the J gene TRBJ2-7; TRBD2 might be the D (5 bases). Trimming shortened V by 6 bases and J by 0 bases, and 9 bases separated the two germline ends. Germline CDR1 reads LGHNA; CDR2 reads YNFKEQ. The CDR3 is 13 amino acids. The CDR3 spells CASSSASSYEQYF. CDR3 nucleotide sequence: TGTGCCAGCAGTAGCGCGAGCTCCTACGAGCAGTACTTC.

CDR3 in amino acids: CASSPSSAEQYF. The DNA for the CDR3 is TGTGCCAGCAGCCCCTCTAGCGCAGAGCAGTACTTC. This chain joins TRBV11-2 and TRBJ2-7; D possibly corresponds to TRBD2 (6 bases). CDR1 is SGHAT, CDR2 FQNNGV, per germline. Between the trimmed V and J ends, which lost 5 bases and 7 bases, there was a span of 12 bases. The CDR3 loop spans 12 amino acids.

This sequence joins TRBV5-4 and TRBJ2-1; no firm D call. Germline V gene data show CDR1 as SGHNT and CDR2 as YYREEE (reference sequence). Trimming cost V 0 bases and J 4 bases, with 5 bases left between them. The CDR3 contains 13 residues. CDR3 DNA: TGTGCCAGCAGCTTGGACCTATACAATGAGCAGTTCTTC. It translates to CASSLDLYNEQFF.

This chain uses TRBV10-3 with TRBJ2-1; TRBD1 agrees at 7 bases. V was pared by 7 bases and J by 0 bases, with 9 bases of the junction left unmatched. This CDR3 has 16 amino acids. Germline CDR1 is ENHRY and CDR2 is SYGVKD. The CDR3 sequence: CAINRQGSSSYNEQFF. Here the CDR3 DNA reads TGTGCCATCAACCGACAGGGTTCCTCCTCCTACAATGAGCAGTTCTTC.

This CDR3 is CAISTLGTGEMETQYF. CDR3 coding DNA: TGTGCCATCAGTACCCTTGGGACAGGGGAGATGGAGACCCAGTACTTC. This sequence joins TRBV10-3 and TRBJ2-5; 10 bases line up with TRBD1. Germline V gene lookup returns CDR1 ENHRY and CDR2 SYGVKD. The CDR3 totals 16 residues. J gave up 5 bases and V 5 bases, and 11 bases lay outside the gene matches.

The V call is TRBV29-1, the J call TRBJ1-2; D is unresolved. Trimming stripped 7 bases from V and 1 base from J, with 10 bases between. The germline CDR1 and CDR2 sequences are SQVTM and ANQGSEA. The length of the CDR3 is 12 residues. CDR3 nucleotide sequence: TGCAGCGCGATCGGGAGTAACTATGGCTACACCTTC. It is translated as CSAIGSNYGYTF.